These 28 T cell receptor beta chains were all obtained from the same sample, sequenced in a study of blood T cell repertoires in COVID-19. Sequencing used immunoSEQ multiplex PCR; TCRdb keeps in-frame clones, though not all of them. Among about 200,000 clones listed, around nine tenths were seen once. The sequenced material came from peripheral blood. Receptors were obtained from a woman in her thirties or forties who had recovered from COVID-19.

The rearrangement links TRBV10-3 to TRBJ2-2; tentative D call: TRBD1 (6 bases). The V and J ends lost 7 bases and 1 base respectively, with 13 bases between them. Germline V gene data show CDR1 as ENHRY and CDR2 as SYGVKD. CDR3 length: 15 amino acids. The CDR3 region is CAITPGHQNTGELFF. DNA of the CDR3: TGTGCCATCACTCCGGGACACCAGAACACCGGGGAGCTGTTTTTT.

The chain recombines TRBV7-7 with TRBJ1-2, with 12 bases identical to TRBD1. CDR3 size: 13 residues. The germline gives CDR1 SSHAT, CDR2 FNYEAQ (reference sequence). V lost 11 bases and J lost 5; bases outside the gene matches: 6. The DNA of the CDR3 is TGTGCCGCAGGGGGACAGGGGGCTTATGGCTACACCTTC. It encodes CAAGGQGAYGYTF.

This clone was counted between two and nine times. The chain uses TRBV21-1 and TRBJ2-3; the table's D call, TRBD2, was not checked against the DNA. TRBV21-1 is a recognized pseudogene. This CDR3 has 14 amino acids. In DNA, the CDR3 is TGTGCCAGCAGGACCAGCGGATCCACAGATACGCAGTATTTT. Translation: CASRTSGSTDTQYF.

The sample holds a few counts of this clone. The chain links TRBV19 to TRBJ2-3; 9 bases agree with TRBD2. Germline V lookup: CDR1 LNHDA, CDR2 SQIVND (reference sequence). V shed 1 base, J shed 1 base, and the junction held 12 bases outside the gene matches. The CDR3 is 19 amino acids. As DNA, the CDR3 is TGTGCCAGTAGTATAGTTTCCAGCGGGAGGCCGTCTGGCACAGATACGCAGTATTTT. It encodes CASSIVSSGRPSGTDTQYF.

The chain couples TRBV7-6 to TRBJ1-3; D may be TRBD1 (5 bases). Trimming shortened V by 2 bases and J by 2 bases, and 7 bases separated the two germline ends. Germline V lookup: CDR1 SGHVS, CDR2 FNYEAQ. The CDR3 is 14 residues long. Here the CDR3 DNA reads TGTGCCAGCAGCTTACCGGGGGCTGGAAACACCATATATTTT. Its translation: CASSLPGAGNTIYF.

The rearrangement uses TRBV5-1 and TRBJ2-5; 7 bases fit TRBD1. J gave up 2 bases and V 2 bases, and 3 bases lay outside the gene matches. Germline lookup yields CDR1 SGHRS and CDR2 YFSETQ. The CDR3 loop spans 14 amino acids. The CDR3 nucleotides are TGCGCCAGCAGCTTAGGGACAGAACAAGAGACCCAGTACTTC. The encoded protein is CASSLGTEQETQYF. The full variable domain, its missing parts supplied by reference TRBV5-1 and TRBJ2-5, is KAGVTQTPRYLIKTRGQQVTLSCSPISGHRSVSWYQQTPGQGLQFLFEYFSETQRNKGNFPGRFSGRQFSNSRSEMNVSTLELGDSALYLCASSLGTEQETQYFGPGTRLLVL.

The CDR3 nucleotides are TGTGCCAGCTCACCACGCGTTAGCCCAGCAAACACCGGGGAGCTGTTTTTT. Protein sequence: CASSPRVSPANTGELFF. The rearrangement uses TRBV18 and TRBJ2-2; D unclear. Germline CDR1 is KGHSH and CDR2 is LQKENI. V lost 1 base to trimming and J lost 2 bases, with 14 bases between them. The CDR3 runs 17 residues.

V and J are TRBV7-8 and TRBJ2-2; TRBD1 matches 8 bases. In germline, CDR1 is SGHVS, CDR2 FQNEAQ. V lost 2 bases and J lost 5; bases outside the gene matches: 1. CDR3 length equals 14 residues. In nucleotides, the CDR3 is TGTGCCAGCAGCTTACAGGGGGCGACCGGGGAGCTGTTTTTT. Its translation: CASSLQGATGELFF.

V usage is TRBV24-1 and J usage is TRBJ2-1; TRBD2 matches at 10 bases. The V gene end was trimmed by 4 bases and the J gene end by 0 bases; junction bases not matched to a gene: 2. The CDR3 sequence is 16 residues long. Germline CDR1 and CDR2: KGHDR and SFDVKD. The CDR3 protein is CATSDSSGSSYNEQFF. In DNA form, the CDR3 reads TGTGCCACCAGTGACTCTAGCGGGAGCTCCTACAATGAGCAGTTCTTC.

The chain is built from TRBV28 and TRBJ1-6; D call uncertain. The V end was cut by 2 bases, the J end by 0 bases, with 14 bases between. CDR3 length equals 18 residues. The germline V gene encodes CDR1 MDHEN and CDR2 SYDVKM. CDR3 sequence (DNA): TGTGCCAGCAGTTTAACCCGTCCTCTGAGCTCCTATAATTCACCCCTCCACTTT. This encodes CASSLTRPLSSYNSPLHF.

V and J are TRBV23-1 and TRBJ2-5; the D gene is possibly TRBD1 (5 bases). TRBV23-1 is classed as an ORF, of uncertain function. This CDR3 is 13 amino acids long. The V gene lost 2 bases and the J gene lost 6 bases, with 10 bases spanning the gap. The CDR3 sequence: CASSQPGMQTQYF. As DNA, the CDR3 is TGCGCCAGCAGTCAACCAGGGATGCAGACCCAGTACTTC.

This clone was counted once. This chain links TRBV3-1 (or the pseudogene TRBV3-2) with TRBJ2-7; 7 bases are a match to TRBD2. Per germline, CDR1 LGHDT and CDR2 YNNKEL (reference sequence). This CDR3 has 15 amino acids. V dropped 1 base and J dropped 0; count of bases not matched to a gene: 3. The CDR3 spells CASSQAGDYSYEQYF. The CDR3 DNA reads as TGTGCCAGCAGCCAAGCCGGGGACTACTCCTACGAGCAGTACTTC.

J is TRBJ1-3 and V is TRBV19, with no clear D. Trimming shortened V by 3 bases and J by 0 bases, and 12 bases separated the two germline ends. Germline lookup yields CDR1 LNHDA and CDR2 SQIVND (reference sequence). This CDR3 has 16 amino acids. This chain's CDR3 is CASSMVPTGSGNTIYF. CDR3 DNA: TGTGCCAGTAGTATGGTCCCGACTGGCTCTGGAAACACCATATATTTT.

The V gene is TRBV30, the J gene TRBJ2-7; D perhaps matches TRBD2 (6 bases). Germline V gene sequence: CDR1 GTSNPN, CDR2 SVGIG (reference sequence). V lost 0 bases to trimming and J lost 0 bases, with 12 bases between them. The CDR3 is 15 amino acids. CDR3 in DNA: TGTGCCTGGAGTGTACTGGCGGGAAGCTCCTACGAGCAGTACTTC. Its translation: CAWSVLAGSSYEQYF.

The chain recombines TRBV2 with TRBJ2-7; 8 bases fit TRBD1. With 5 bases clipped from V and 7 bases from J, the junction kept 4 bases outside the gene matches. The germline V gene encodes CDR1 SNHLY and CDR2 FYNNEI. There are 12 residues in the CDR3. This CDR3 is CASSYTGGEQYF. The CDR3 DNA reads as TGTGCCAGCAGTTATACAGGGGGAGAGCAGTACTTC.

The V call is TRBV2, the J call TRBJ1-5, with 10 bases matching TRBD1. This CDR3 spans 13 amino acids. V trimming: 7 bases; J trimming: 5 bases; junction bases outside the gene matches: 2. Germline V CDR1 and CDR2: SNHLY, FYNNEI. The CDR3 spells CASTGTGDQPQHF. DNA for the CDR3: TGTGCCAGCACGGGGACAGGGGATCAGCCCCAGCATTTT.

The V call is TRBV12-3 or TRBV12-4, the J call TRBJ2-7; 12 nucleotides match TRBD2. Trimming removed 5 bases from V and 13 bases from J; junction bases left unmatched: 9. This CDR3 comprises 13 residues. CDR3 region: CASSLGLAGTLYF. CDR3 bases: TGTGCCAGCAGTCTGGGACTAGCGGGCACCCTCTACTTC.

The rearrangement uses TRBV4-2 and TRBJ2-1, with TRBD2 matching 12 bases. V was pared by 4 bases and J by 5 bases, with 3 bases of the junction left unmatched. The CDR3 spans 15 residues. Germline lookup yields CDR1 LGHNA and CDR2 YNFKEQ. DNA for the CDR3: TGTGCCAGCAGCCCGCGGACTAGCGGGGACAATGAGCAGTTCTTC. It is translated as CASSPRTSGDNEQFF.

This chain joins TRBV7-2 and TRBJ2-1; 9 positions match TRBD2. The CDR3 is 16 amino acids. Germline assignment: CDR1 SGHTA and CDR2 FQGNSA. The V and J ends lost 1 base and 6 bases, in that order; junction bases with no gene match: 7. The CDR3 sequence: CASSLVSREGRNEQFF. The CDR3, as DNA: TGTGCCAGCAGCTTAGTGTCGCGGGAGGGTCGCAATGAGCAGTTCTTC.

V and J are TRBV18 and TRBJ2-6; 8 bases align to TRBD2. The CDR3 covers 18 residues. Germline loops: CDR1 KGHSH, CDR2 LQKENI. V shed 0 bases and J 2 bases; nucleotides not matched to a gene: 6. The CDR3: CASSPPSGSLTGANVLTF. The DNA of the CDR3 is TGTGCCAGCTCACCACCGAGCGGGAGTCTTACTGGGGCCAACGTCCTGACTTTC.

The chain couples TRBV18 to TRBJ2-7; TRBD2 aligns across 12 bases. Looked up from germline, CDR1 is KGHSH and CDR2 is LQKENI. This CDR3 has 16 residues. With 2 bases clipped from V and 2 bases from J, the junction kept 4 bases outside the gene matches. CDR3 sequence (DNA): TGTGCCAGCTCACCAAGACTAGCGGGAGACCCCTACGAGCAGTACTTC. Residues: CASSPRLAGDPYEQYF.

The V and J genes are TRBV6-5 and TRBJ1-6; no reliable D call. The germline V gene encodes CDR1 MNHEY and CDR2 SVGAGI. The CDR3 has 15 amino acids. V was clipped by 6 bases and J by 6 bases, with 15 bases between them. CDR3 DNA: TGTGCCAGCAGACTATCAGACCCGAGTAATTCACCCCTCCACTTT. Amino acid sequence: CASRLSDPSNSPLHF.

This clone was recorded only once. The CDR3 spells CASSLGSGQPQHF. CDR3 DNA sequence: TGTGCCAGCAGCTTAGGGTCAGGTCAGCCCCAGCATTTT. V is TRBV7-9 and J is TRBJ1-5; D not certain. Trimming took 1 base from V and 6 from J, leaving 7 bases between them. The V gene's germline CDR1 is SEHNR and CDR2 FQNEAQ (reference sequence). This CDR3 contains 13 residues.

This chain uses TRBV27 with TRBJ1-5, with a weak D call TRBD1 (5 bases). CDR1 is MNHEY and CDR2 is SMNVEV in the germline V gene (reference sequence). The CDR3 is made up of 15 amino acids. Trimming cost V 6 bases and J 0 bases, with 12 bases left between them. CDR3 residues: CASSRGGVSNQPQHF. CDR3 sequence (DNA): TGTGCCAGCAGCCGGGGGGGGGTTAGCAATCAGCCCCAGCATTTT.

The chain combines TRBV4-1 with TRBJ2-2; 9 bases align to TRBD1. Germline-derived CDR1 and CDR2 are MGHRA and YSYEKL. The CDR3 is 16 amino acids. V was pared by 0 bases and J by 3 bases, with 2 bases of the junction left unmatched. For the CDR3, the DNA is TGCGCCAGCAGCCAAGAAACAGGGGGCCACACCGGGGAGCTGTTTTTT. This gives the protein CASSQETGGHTGELFF.

The rearrangement links TRBV4-1 to TRBJ2-2; D is possibly TRBD2 (5 bases). Germline CDR1 MGHRA, CDR2 YSYEKL. This CDR3 contains 16 residues. V was trimmed by 0 bases and J by 0 bases, leaving 8 bases between them. CDR3 protein: CASSQDGITNTGELFF. The CDR3 bases are TGCGCCAGCAGCCAAGACGGGATTACGAACACCGGGGAGCTGTTTTTT.

This sequence joins TRBV7-8 and TRBJ2-1; TRBD1 matches at 7 bases. V was clipped by 6 bases and J by 13 bases; unmatched bases: 6. CDR1 and CDR2 (germline): SGHVS, FQNEAQ. This CDR3 is 11 amino acids long. This CDR3 reads CASSPRQGQFF. In DNA, the CDR3 is TGTGCCAGCAGTCCCCGACAGGGACAGTTCTTC.

This clone was counted between two and nine times. V is TRBV28 and J is TRBJ2-1; tentatively, D is TRBD2 (7 bases). From germline, CDR1 is MDHEN and CDR2 SYDVKM. The CDR3 length is 12 residues. V was pared by 6 bases and J by 10 bases, with 13 bases between. The CDR3 nucleotides are TGTGCCAGCAGCTGGGGGGGGCGAGAGCAGTTCTTC. It is translated as CASSWGGREQFF. The complete variable domain, with remaining parts taken from reference TRBV28 and TRBJ2-1, reads DVKVTQSSRYLVKRTGEKVFLECVQDMDHENMFWYRQDPGLGLRLIYFSYDVKMKEKGDIPEGYSVSREKKERFSLILESASTNQTSMYLCASSWGGREQFFGPGTRLTVL.